This T cell receptor (beta chain) was documented in a study of shared T cell receptors in the human thymus. Libraries were prepared by immunoSEQ multiplex PCR; TCRdb keeps only in-frame clonotypes and omits some of them. The sample lists hundreds of thousands of clones, more than 85% occurring once. J lost 5 bases, V lost 6 bases, and 9 bases had no gene match. The CDR3 runs 14 residues. The germline CDR1 and CDR2 sequences are MNHEY and SVGAGI. The genes are TRBV6-5 and TRBJ2-7, with 8 nucleotides matching TRBD1. Source material: thymocytes. This receptor was taken from a human donor. CDR3 residues: CASSPLGQGHEQYF. CDR3 nucleotides: TGTGCCAGCAGCCCCCTCGGACAGGGCCACGAGCAGTACTTC.